This T cell receptor beta chain was sequenced during a study of blood T cell repertoires in COVID-19. Looking at the study overall: Acute and convalescent COVID-19 samples came from the United States, Italy and Spain. From T cells, B-cell-depleted T cells, or PBMCs came the material, which was cDNA or gDNA.

The germline gives CDR1 LNHDA, CDR2 SQIVND (reference sequence). This CDR3 region has 16 residues. With 10 bases clipped from V and 5 bases from J, the junction kept 16 bases outside the gene matches. In the authors' workflow: Scientists estimated how many nucleated cells there were by amplifying reference gene primers. TCRdb's table, derived via immunoSEQ multiplex PCR, lists solely in-frame clones and lacks some. Clone size and V and J calls were adopted from that table, with D and trimming inferred from the DNA. The data show fewer than 85,000 clones, under 90% seen once. Specimen: peripheral blood. This chain connects TRBV19 to TRBJ2-5, with 10 bases matching TRBD2. This clonotype was obtained from a woman aged 55-69 years with acute or convalescent COVID-19. The CDR3: CATSPSSGGAGETQYF. The CDR3 coding sequence is TGTGCCACCTCGCCCTCCAGCGGGGGGGCCGGGGAGACCCAGTACTTC. Filled out from reference TRBV19 and TRBJ2-5, the complete variable domain reads DGGITQSPKYLFRKEGQNVTLSCEQNLNHDAMYWYRQDPGQGLRLIYYSQIVNDFQKGDIAEGYSVSREKKESFPLTVTSAQKNPTAFYLCATSPSSGGAGETQYFGPGTRLLVL.